This T cell receptor beta chain was found in a study of T cell repertoires in cytomegalovirus infection. Study-wide findings and caveats: Dominating the ex vivo response were TCR beta clonotypes that were CMV-specific and HLA-C-restricted.

The length of the CDR3 is 14 residues. The germline CDR1 and CDR2 sequences are SEHNR and FQNEAQ (reference sequence). Trimming stripped 6 bases from V and 1 base from J, with 9 bases between. For this clonotype: Antigen specificity is unknown.

TCRdb recomputed calls from the reads with MiXCR, one row per CDR3 protein. The table includes approximately 630,000 distinct CDR3 sequences, around 24% detected once. The sequenced sample consisted of CD8+ T cells from PBMCs. The source of this sequence is a human donor in good health (CMV status not recorded). Some clones in this sample may be carry-over from other donors' samples. The chain has TRBV7-9 and TRBJ2-2; D might be TRBD2 (5 bases). CDR3 DNA sequence: TGTGCCAGCAGTCCTAGCTTGAACACCGGGGAGCTGTTTTTT. This sequence encodes CASSPSLNTGELFF.